This TCR beta chain was captured in a study of T cells in Graves' hyperthyroidism and ophthalmopathy. Study-level results: The model anticipated ophthalmopathy a median around six months pre-onset.

Patients having uncontrolled infection, another autoimmune disease, pregnancy or lactation were not included. This clonotype was detected only a few times. The antigen is undetermined. Regions amplified from RNA transcripts were the TCR beta CDR3 regions. The primer set for the first-round RT-PCR of the TCR CDR3 was HTBI. TCRdb reanalysed the multiplex PCR reads using MiXCR and keeps one entry per CDR3 protein. The sample carries approximately 350,000 distinct CDR3 sequences, roughly 15% recorded once. The CDR3 covers 16 residues. Trimming took 6 bases from V and 10 from J; bases not matched to a gene: 16. CDR1 and CDR2 from the germline V gene are SGHNT and YENEEA.

This sequence was found in an older woman with Graves' ophthalmopathy. The sample comprised blood. The chain is built from TRBV11-3 and TRBJ2-1; 9 bases match TRBD1. The CDR3 loop is CASSRTLSGQGNEQFF. CDR3 sequence (DNA): TGTGCCAGCAGTAGGACCCTGTCGGGACAGGGAAACGAGCAGTTCTTC.